The next 20 T cell receptor beta chains were all read from a single sample in a study of T cells in Graves' hyperthyroidism and ophthalmopathy. RNA transcripts were the template for amplifying TCR beta CDR3 regions. When the TCR CDR3 underwent first-round RT-PCR, the HTBI primer set was used. Using its own MiXCR run on the multiplex PCR reads, TCRdb lists one record per CDR3 protein. The sample holds 450,000 to 600,000 distinct CDR3 sequences, 20% seen once. Sequencing was done on a sample of blood. Source of these receptors: a man aged 35-49 years with Graves' ophthalmopathy.

In its sample, this clonotype was seen a few times. The chain employs TRBV6-2 or TRBV6-3 and TRBJ2-7, with 14 bases fitting TRBD2. Germline-derived CDR1 and CDR2 are MNHEY and SVGEGT. J gave up 3 bases and V 3 bases, and 10 bases lay outside the gene matches. This CDR3 region has 18 residues. CDR3 in DNA: TGTGCCAGCAGTTATAGGACTAGCGGGAGGTCCCTTGGCTACGAGCAGTACTTC. Translation: CASSYRTSGRSLGYEQYF.

As for this clonotype: Compared with germline, one end of the junction differs, possibly owing to a read error. The J gene is TRBJ2-7, the V gene TRBV2, with TRBD2 identical over 7 bases. Germline CDR1 and CDR2: SNHLY and FYNNEI. The CDR3 totals 15 residues. The CDR3: CGSRAGPFFSYEQYF. Written as DNA, the CDR3 is TGTGGCAGCAGAGCGGGGCCCTTTTTTTCCTACGAGCAGTACTTC.

This clonotype appeared many times. The chain has TRBV5-1 and TRBJ2-2; 10 nucleotides agree with TRBD2. V dropped 2 bases and J dropped 6; count of bases not matched to a gene: 4. The CDR3 is 15 amino acids. CDR1 and CDR2 (germline): SGHRS, YFSETQ. CDR3 protein: CASSFPAGGPGELFF. The CDR3 region has the DNA TGCGCCAGCAGCTTCCCAGCGGGAGGGCCCGGGGAGCTGTTTTTT.

This clonotype was observed at least ten times. The J gene is TRBJ1-5, the V gene TRBV12-3 or TRBV12-4; perhaps TRBD1 as D (5 bases). V was clipped by 6 bases and J by 5 bases, with 8 bases between them. The CDR3 contains 12 residues. The chain's CDR3 is CASSPRDQPQHF. CDR3 nucleotide sequence: TGTGCCAGCAGCCCCAGGGATCAGCCCCAGCATTTT.

This rearrangement joins TRBV19 to TRBJ1-1, with D perhaps TRBD1 (5 bases). Trimming stripped 7 bases from V and 3 bases from J, with 15 bases between. Germline-derived CDR1 and CDR2 are LNHDA and SQIVND (reference sequence). This CDR3 region has 14 residues. CDR3 amino acids: CASNEGWGDTEAFF. DNA for the CDR3: TGTGCCAGTAACGAGGGTTGGGGCGACACTGAAGCTTTCTTT.

In its sample, this clonotype was seen a few times. The V and J genes are TRBV20-1 and TRBJ1-1, with TRBD1 matching over 7 bases. V lost 6 bases to trimming and J lost 0 bases; unmatched junction nucleotides: 10. There are 15 residues in the CDR3. Germline V gives CDR1 DFQATT, CDR2 SNEGSKA (reference sequence). DNA of the CDR3: TGCAGTGCAACCCGGGACAGCATCCTGAACACTGAAGCTTTCTTT. Translated: CSATRDSILNTEAFF.

V gene TRBV7-3 combines with J gene TRBJ1-1; 7 positions agree with TRBD1. The trim removed 3 bases at V and 5 bases at J, leaving 9 bases unmatched. Per the germline V gene, CDR1 is SGHTA and CDR2 is FQGTGA. This CDR3 contains 15 residues. The CDR3 DNA is TGTGCCAGCAGCTTCACACTCACAGGGGTTACTGAAGCTTTCTTT. Amino acid sequence: CASSFTLTGVTEAFF.

A few counts support this clonotype. This sequence joins TRBV15 and TRBJ1-2, with TRBD1 as a possible D gene (6 bases). Germline V CDR1 and CDR2: LNHNV, YYDKDF (reference sequence). Trimming left V 0 bases short and J 7 bases short, with 18 bases between. This CDR3 has 16 residues. The CDR3 sequence: CATSRDWFVEGGGYTF. CDR3 nucleotide sequence: TGTGCCACCAGCAGAGATTGGTTTGTGGAGGGGGGTGGCTACACCTTC.

This clonotype has more than one count but fewer than ten. The rearrangement uses TRBV18 and TRBJ2-4; D might be TRBD2 (6 bases). Germline V gene data show CDR1 as KGHSH and CDR2 as LQKENI. V lost 4 bases and J 2 bases, leaving 12 bases between the germline ends. This CDR3 has 15 residues. The CDR3 region is CASSLSRGTKNIQYF. CDR3 coding DNA: TGTGCCAGCTCACTTTCCCGGGGGACCAAAAACATTCAGTACTTC.

This clonotype was observed a few times. The V gene is TRBV20-1, the J gene TRBJ2-5; weak D call: TRBD1 (5 bases). The V end lost 5 bases, the J end lost 2 bases, and 15 bases lay between the germline ends. This CDR3 region has 14 residues. The germline V gene has CDR1 DFQATT and CDR2 SNEGSKA (reference sequence). CDR3 bases: TGCAGTGCTCCCGACCCAGGGCGTCAAGAGACCCAGTACTTC. Translation: CSAPDPGRQETQYF.

This chain links TRBV28 with TRBJ2-5; 7 bases match TRBD2. The germline V gene has CDR1 MDHEN and CDR2 SYDVKM. The CDR3 is made up of 12 amino acids. V was clipped by 8 bases and J by 5 bases; unmatched bases: 5. CDR3 bases: TGTGCCAGCGGGGGGGGGGGGGAGACCCAGTACTTC. Its translation: CASGGGGETQYF. Full variable domain (remainder filled in from reference TRBV28 and TRBJ2-5): DVKVTQSSRYLVKRTGEKVFLECVQDMDHENMFWYRQDPGLGLRLIYFSYDVKMKEKGDIPEGYSVSREKKERFSLILESASTNQTSMYLCASGGGGETQYFGPGTRLLVL.

In its sample, this clonotype was seen many times. The J gene is TRBJ2-1, the V gene TRBV18; no reliable D call. V lost 3 bases to trimming and J lost 6 bases, with 21 bases between them. Germline-derived CDR1 and CDR2 are KGHSH and LQKENI. The CDR3 spans 17 residues. The CDR3 DNA reads as TGTGCCAGCTCACCCCGTGAAGCTTATGGCGGTTTCAATGAGCAGTTCTTC. Translated, it gives CASSPREAYGGFNEQFF.

The chain couples TRBV13 to TRBJ1-1; D gene ambiguous. The germline V gene encodes CDR1 PRHDT and CDR2 FYEKMQ (reference sequence). With 3 bases removed from V and 9 bases from J, the gap between germline ends came to 11 bases. The CDR3 covers 12 residues. CDR3 amino acids: CASSFEGHKAFF. The CDR3 DNA reads TGTGCCAGCAGCTTCGAGGGTCATAAAGCTTTCTTT.

The rearrangement joins TRBV20-1 to TRBJ2-7; 7 bases match TRBD1. V lost 2 bases to trimming and J lost 2 bases; unmatched junction nucleotides: 12. This CDR3 has 16 residues. CDR1 and CDR2 (germline): DFQATT, SNEGSKA (reference sequence). Here the CDR3 DNA reads TGCAGTGCTAGAAGAGAGGGTTTGAGGGGGCCCTACGAGCAGTACTTC. Protein product: CSARREGLRGPYEQYF.

This clonotype was observed many times. The chain couples TRBV28 to TRBJ2-7, with 7 bases aligning to TRBD2. Germline values: CDR1 MDHEN, CDR2 SYDVKM. CDR3 length: 15 amino acids. J lost 1 base, V lost 3 bases, and 6 bases had no gene match. The DNA for the CDR3 is TGTGCCAGCAGTTTTTCCCGGGAGGATTCCTACGAGCAGTACTTC. Amino acids: CASSFSREDSYEQYF.

This clonotype came up a few times. V and J are TRBV28 and TRBJ2-5; 10 positions match TRBD2. Germline CDR1 is MDHEN and CDR2 is SYDVKM. V shed 3 bases and J 4 bases; nucleotides not matched to a gene: 11. The CDR3 runs 17 residues. Here the CDR3 DNA reads TGTGCCAGCAGTTTCTACATTGGGACTAGCGTATCAGAGACCCAGTACTTC. It yields the protein CASSFYIGTSVSETQYF.

The gene calls are TRBV7-9 and TRBJ2-1, with TRBD2 identical over 13 bases. CDR3 length: 15 residues. V lost 5 bases and J lost 7; bases outside the gene matches: 5. Germline-derived CDR1 and CDR2 are SEHNR and FQNEAQ (reference sequence). CDR3 amino acids: CASSPEGLAGNEQFF. In DNA form, the CDR3 reads TGTGCCAGCAGCCCGGAGGGACTAGCGGGGAATGAGCAGTTCTTC.

V and J are TRBV4-2 and TRBJ2-3, with 7 bases matching TRBD2. CDR3 length: 18 amino acids. Per germline, CDR1 LGHNA and CDR2 YNFKEQ. V lost 0 bases to trimming and J lost 1 base; unmatched junction nucleotides: 10. The CDR3 spells CASSQERWASGGTDTQYF. The CDR3 region has the DNA TGTGCCAGCAGCCAAGAACGGTGGGCTAGCGGAGGCACAGATACGCAGTATTTT.

This clonotype came up many times. This chain uses TRBV24-1 with TRBJ2-3; D might be TRBD2 (5 bases). Germline CDR1 KGHDR, CDR2 SFDVKD. This CDR3 region has 15 residues. Between the trimmed V and J ends, which lost 1 base and 4 bases, there was a span of 11 bases. CDR3 bases: TGTGCCACCAGTGATTTTGAGGGATTCCCAGATACGCAGTATTTT. It codes for CATSDFEGFPDTQYF.

The chain combines TRBV19 with TRBJ2-3, with D maybe TRBD2 (7 bases). V lost 8 bases to trimming and J lost 0 bases, with 15 bases between them. CDR1 and CDR2 from the germline V gene are LNHDA and SQIVND (reference sequence). The CDR3 has 15 amino acids. As DNA, the CDR3 is TGTGCCAGTGGTAGAAGGGGGGGTAGCACAGATACGCAGTATTTT. Translation gives CASGRRGGSTDTQYF.